The 5 T cell receptor beta chains in this list originate from one sample, sequenced in a study of vaccination effects on CD4 cells after COVID-19. The culture ran for 10 days, and then CD4+ T cells were isolated. Subjects were given two BNT162b2 or mRNA-1273 vaccine doses. These TCRs are of unknown antigen specificity. This table comes from immunoSEQ multiplex PCR, and its TCRdb copy is limited to in-frame clones, with some not included. The sample has around 49,000 clones, 65% to 80% seen once. The starting material was CD4+ T cells from PBMCs cultured without peptide, obtained after COVID-19 vaccination. Source of these receptors: a human donor who received a COVID-19 vaccine.

The rearrangement links TRBV7-2 to TRBJ1-5, with a tentative D call TRBD1 (5 bases). The CDR3 contains 14 residues. V was pared by 5 bases and J by 3 bases, with 11 bases between. From germline, CDR1 is SGHTA and CDR2 FQGNSA. The CDR3 DNA reads as TGTGCCAGCAGCCGCGACAGTACCAATCAGCCCCAGCATTTT. It is translated as CASSRDSTNQPQHF. The variable domain in full, with the rest retrieved from reference TRBV7-2 and TRBJ1-5, is GAGVSQSPSNKVTEKGKDVELRCDPISGHTALYWYRQSLGQGLEFLIYFQGNSAPDKSGLPSDRFSAERTGGSVSTLTIQRTQQEDSAVYLCASSRDSTNQPQHFGDGTRLSIL.

The chain couples TRBV5-4 to TRBJ1-2, with 9 positions matching TRBD1. There are 15 residues in the CDR3. Germline loops: CDR1 SGHNT, CDR2 YYREEE (reference sequence). J was trimmed by 3 bases and V by 4 bases; bases with no gene match: 7. In DNA, the CDR3 is TGTGCCAGCAGCCTAGGGGGACAGGGAGACTATGGCTACACCTTC. Protein: CASSLGGQGDYGYTF.

The chain has TRBV20-1 and TRBJ1-4; the D is unclear. Germline CDR1 reads DFQATT; CDR2 reads SNEGSKA (reference sequence). This CDR3 is built from 16 residues. Trimming cost V 3 bases and J 7 bases, with 21 bases left between them. This chain's CDR3 is CSASSPMGYLSEKLFF. The DNA of the CDR3 is TGCAGTGCTAGTTCCCCCATGGGGTATCTTAGTGAAAAACTGTTTTTT.

The chain has TRBV30 and TRBJ1-1; no firm D call. V lost 4 bases, J lost 4 bases, and 13 bases lay in between. The CDR3 runs to 13 residues. In germline, CDR1 is GTSNPN, CDR2 SVGIG (reference sequence). CDR3 residues: CAWTAGPGTEAFF. The CDR3 DNA follows: TGTGCCTGGACAGCCGGGCCTGGCACTGAAGCTTTCTTT.

V and J are TRBV12-5 and TRBJ2-1; TRBD2 matches at 8 bases. The CDR3 totals 13 residues. Trimming took 4 bases from V and 6 from J; bases not matched to a gene: 2. Germline CDR1 is LGHNT and CDR2 is FRNRAP. The CDR3 DNA is TGTGCTAGTGGTTCGGGGGGGGCCAATGAGCAGTTCTTC. This encodes CASGSGGANEQFF.